Included here is one TCR beta chain sequence, with context. Its antigen is unknown. This CDR3 has 14 residues. Germline values: CDR1 MNHEY, CDR2 SMNVEV (reference sequence). V shed 5 bases and J 4 bases; nucleotides not matched to a gene: 4. The sample belongs to a study of cytomegalovirus exposure and HLA in healthy donors. Study as a whole: Findings of an earlier analysis included about 100 million unique TCR beta sequences from roughly 200 million T cells.

Researchers ran the PCR with 60 Vbeta and 13 Jbeta primers. The assay was immunoSEQ multiplex PCR, and TCRdb's table has in-frame clones only and misses some. The sample lists approximately 190,000 clones, 75% to 85% occurring once. Regarding the study as a whole: A later analysis, which compared TCR beta chains of equal frequency, found the HLA-associated ones more clonally expanded. In a later analysis, TCR association rates varied by HLA locus: DRB1 most, HLA-C fewest.

The specimen was PBMCs. The chain couples TRBV27 to TRBJ1-5; 8 nucleotides match TRBD1. The TCR was taken from a young woman in good health and CMV-seronegative. CDR3 nucleotides: TGTGCCAGCAGTCAGGACAGGGTTAATCAGCCCCAGCATTTT. Translating it yields CASSQDRVNQPQHF.